The rows below give T cell receptor beta chains drawn from one sample of a study of cytomegalovirus exposure and HLA in healthy donors. Some clones are missing from TCRdb's copy, which holds only in-frame ones; the method was immunoSEQ multiplex PCR. The sample has around 250,000 clones; nearly 90% are singletons. Sequencing was done on a sample of PBMCs. Source of these receptors: a woman aged 18 to 35 in good health and CMV-seronegative. Both conserved end residues are part of each CDR3. The D gene is left open where the match is weak. Not all rows give a size; the values are once, few, many and, for expanded clones, a class.

TRBV5-1	TRBD1	TRBJ2-7	-	CASSFGTGGNYEQYF	TGCGCCAGCAGCTTCGGGACAGGGGGGAACTACGAGCAGTACTTC
TRBV5-6	TRBD2	TRBJ2-1	-	CASSLGGLDNEQFF	TGTGCCAGCAGCTTGGGCGGACTAGATAATGAGCAGTTCTTC
TRBV28	TRBD2	TRBJ2-1	-	CASSFRSWTSEDEQFF	TGTGCCAGCAGTTTTCGTTCTTGGACTAGTGAGGATGAGCAGTTCTTC
TRBV10-2	-	TRBJ2-3	-	CASSEWRGGGDTQYF	TGCGCCAGCAGTGAATGGCGGGGTGGGGGGGATACGCAGTATTTT
TRBV5-1	-	TRBJ1-6	-	CASSLQAYNSPLHF	TGCGCCAGCAGCTTGCAGGCCTATAATTCACCCCTCCACTTT
TRBV6-1	-	TRBJ2-6	-	CASLLGANVLTF	TGTGCCAGCCTATTGGGGGCCAACGTCCTGACTTTC
TRBV2	TRBD1	TRBJ2-3	once	CASSGQGVSDTQYF	TGTGCCAGCAGTGGACAGGGGGTTTCTGATACGCAGTATTTT
TRBV6-6	-	TRBJ1-6	-	CAISAGVLRGSPLHF	TGTGCCATTTCCGCAGGGGTTCTTCGGGGTTCACCCCTCCACTTT
TRBV7-3	-	TRBJ2-7	-	CASSLGSPFYEQYF	TGTGCCAGCAGCTTGGGCAGCCCCTTCTACGAGCAGTACTTC
TRBV5-6	-	TRBJ1-2	-	CASSHQDSKRYGYTF	TGTGCCAGCAGCCACCAAGACTCTAAGAGATATGGCTACACCTTC
TRBV7-9	-	TRBJ2-7	-	CASSLATGGGYEQYF	TGTGCCAGCAGCTTAGCGACAGGCGGGGGCTACGAGCAGTACTTC
TRBV4-3	-	TRBJ1-3	-	CASSQDSFGGHGNTIYF	TGCGCCAGCAGCCAAGATTCGTTCGGGGGGCATGGAAACACCATATATTTT
TRBV11-1	TRBD1	TRBJ2-5	-	CASSQQTGGAGETQYF	TGTGCCAGCAGCCAGCAGACAGGGGGCGCGGGGGAGACCCAGTACTTC
TRBV28	-	TRBJ2-1	-	CASSTGAEYRYNEQFF	TGTGCCAGCAGTACCGGAGCGGAGTACCGCTACAATGAGCAGTTCTTC
TRBV28	-	TRBJ1-2	-	CASRVYLLGRTDGYTF	TGTGCCAGCAGAGTCTACCTCCTAGGGAGAACTGATGGCTACACCTTC
TRBV5-1	TRBD1	TRBJ2-7	few	CASARGQLDEQYF	TGCGCCAGCGCCCGGGGACAGCTCGACGAGCAGTACTTC
TRBV15	TRBD1	TRBJ2-5	-	CATPGQGIVETQYF	TGTGCCACCCCGGGACAGGGTATTGTGGAGACCCAGTACTTC
TRBV5-1	-	TRBJ2-6	-	CASSSRLSGANVLTF	TGCGCCAGCAGCTCGCGGCTCTCTGGGGCCAACGTCCTGACTTTC
TRBV4-3	TRBD1	TRBJ1-2	-	CASSQAGTGGHYTF	TGCGCCAGCAGCCAGGCCGGGACAGGGGGCCACTACACCTTC
TRBV11-1	-	TRBJ2-5	-	CASSDSKGGETQYF	TGTGCCAGCAGCGATTCAAAAGGAGGAGAGACCCAGTACTTC
TRBV6-1	TRBD1	TRBJ2-3	-	CASSEDVRTGSTDTQYF	TGTGCCAGCAGTGAAGACGTGCGGACAGGGTCCACAGATACGCAGTATTTT
TRBV6-1	TRBD1	TRBJ1-1	-	CASSEPITGDTEAFF	TGTGCCAGCAGTGAACCCATAACAGGGGACACTGAAGCTTTCTTT
TRBV27	-	TRBJ2-3	-	CASSPASPPTDTQYF	TGTGCCAGCAGTCCCGCTAGCCCCCCCACAGATACGCAGTATTTT
TRBV4-1	TRBD2	TRBJ2-3	-	CASGWTSGVTDTQYF	TGCGCCAGCGGCTGGACTAGCGGGGTCACAGATACGCAGTATTTT
TRBV30	TRBD1	TRBJ1-2	few	CAWSEGRTGSGYTF	TGTGCCTGGAGTGAGGGCCGGACAGGGTCTGGCTACACCTTC
TRBV6-5	-	TRBJ1-6	few	CASSYSIDYNSPLHF	TGTGCCAGCAGTTACTCGATAGACTATAATTCACCCCTCCACTTT
TRBV6-4	-	TRBJ2-1	once	CASSDVGQKPYNEQFF	TGTGCCAGCAGTGACGTGGGACAAAAACCCTACAATGAGCAGTTCTTC
TRBV19	TRBD1	TRBJ1-5	-	CASSVGQASYTQHF	TGTGCCAGTAGTGTCGGACAGGCTTCCTATACCCAGCATTTT
TRBV5-4	-	TRBJ2-3	once	CASTPKQGSSTDTQYF	TGTGCCAGCACTCCCAAACAGGGAAGCTCAACAGATACGCAGTATTTT
TRBV5-4	TRBD2	TRBJ2-3	-	CASSLSLAGGLDTQYF	TGTGCCAGCAGCTTGTCACTAGCGGGGGGCCTCGATACGCAGTATTTT
TRBV7-2	-	TRBJ2-1	-	CASSLSSRYEQFF	TGTGCCAGCAGCTTATCTTCGAGGTATGAGCAGTTCTTC
TRBV15	TRBD2	TRBJ2-3	-	CATQWTSDRDTQYF	TGTGCCACCCAGTGGACTAGCGATAGGGATACGCAGTATTTT
TRBV28	TRBD2	TRBJ2-7	-	CASSVAGTSFTSYEQYF	TGTGCCAGCAGTGTAGCCGGGACTAGCTTTACGTCCTACGAGCAGTACTTC
TRBV6-5	-	TRBJ1-5	-	CASSLLRGVQPQHF	TGTGCCAGCAGTCTACTAAGAGGAGTTCAGCCCCAGCATTTT
TRBV19	TRBD1	TRBJ1-4	-	CASSPHPGTGSPRSEKLFF	TGTGCCAGTAGTCCCCATCCCGGGACAGGCTCCCCTCGGAGTGAAAAACTGTTTTTT
TRBV7-8	TRBD2	TRBJ2-3	-	CASRTGRSGGATDTQYF	TGTGCCAGCAGAACCGGCCGTAGCGGGGGAGCCACAGATACGCAGTATTTT
TRBV15	-	TRBJ1-6	-	CATRRDRSVVGNSPLHF	TGTGCCACCAGGCGAGACAGGTCGGTAGTTGGGAATTCACCCCTCCACTTT
TRBV28	-	TRBJ1-5	-	CASSSPRGSNQPQHF	TGTGCCAGCAGTTCCCCAAGGGGTTCCAATCAGCCCCAGCATTTT
TRBV13	-	TRBJ1-3	-	CASSLATNLGNTIYF	TGTGCCAGCAGCTTAGCCACAAACCTTGGAAACACCATATATTTT
TRBV5-1	-	TRBJ1-3	-	CASSSTPGQGNTIYF	TGCGCCAGCAGCTCTACCCCAGGGCAAGGAAACACCATATATTTT
TRBV30	-	TRBJ2-7	-	CAWSLGGSDPSYEQYF	TGTGCCTGGAGCCTCGGAGGTAGCGACCCCTCCTACGAGCAGTACTTC
TRBV6-1	-	TRBJ2-2	once	CASSAQTANTGELFF	TGTGCCAGCAGTGCTCAGACAGCGAACACCGGGGAGCTGTTTTTT
TRBV7-6	-	TRBJ1-1	-	CASSLVGVNTEAFF	TGTGCCAGCAGCTTAGTAGGGGTCAACACTGAAGCTTTCTTT
TRBV11-2	TRBD2	TRBJ2-3	-	CASSLGAGGQDTQYF	TGTGCCAGCAGCCTGGGAGCGGGGGGGCAAGATACGCAGTATTTT
TRBV27	TRBD2	TRBJ2-7	-	CASSKTGLADEQYF	TGTGCCAGCAGTAAAACGGGACTAGCTGACGAGCAGTACTTC
TRBV6-1	TRBD1	TRBJ1-2	-	CASTPGQGNYGYTF	TGTGCCAGCACCCCGGGACAGGGTAACTATGGCTACACCTTC
TRBV18	TRBD1	TRBJ2-3	-	CASSKGQGNTDTQYF	TGTGCCAGCTCAAAGGGACAGGGGAACACAGATACGCAGTATTTT
TRBV5-1	-	TRBJ1-6	-	CASNPIAGSYNSPLHF	TGCGCCAGCAACCCTATCGCGGGCTCCTATAATTCACCCCTCCACTTT
TRBV6-5	-	TRBJ2-3	-	CASSLGESTDTQYF	TGTGCCAGCAGCCTCGGGGAGAGCACAGATACGCAGTATTTT
TRBV7-3	TRBD2	TRBJ2-1	-	CASSVGTSVYEQFF	TGTGCCAGCAGCGTCGGGACTAGCGTCTATGAGCAGTTCTTC
TRBV18	-	TRBJ2-2	-	CASSAGRNTGELFF	TGTGCCAGCTCGGCGGGGAGGAACACCGGGGAGCTGTTTTTT
TRBV6-5	TRBD1	TRBJ2-2	-	CASSQTGLGTGELFF	TGTGCCAGCAGCCAGACAGGGTTAGGGACCGGGGAGCTGTTTTTT
TRBV27	-	TRBJ1-1	once	CASSLSTGGYTEAFF	TGTGCCAGCAGTTTAAGCACCGGGGGGTACACTGAAGCTTTCTTT
TRBV11-1	-	TRBJ2-2	-	CASSLAGGAKVTGELFF	TGTGCCAGCAGCTTAGCAGGGGGGGCCAAAGTTACCGGGGAGCTGTTTTTT